This T cell receptor (beta chain) appears in the sequencing data of a study of beta chain features in type 1 diabetes. Germline V gene sequence: CDR1 SEHNR, CDR2 FQNEAQ (reference sequence). This CDR3 is built from 15 residues. Trimming cost V 1 base and J 0 bases, with 7 bases left between them. This clone was detected many times. As yet, its antigen is unknown. Sorted populations were all over 95% pure. Study results and limitations: Among patients with Type 1 diabetes, TCRB CDR3s were moderately but significantly shorter in every one of the four CD4+ subsets. For patients, the naive, central memory and Treg TCRB repertoires appeared more alike than for healthy donors.

Since all of the isolated RNA was reverse transcribed, expressed TCRB transcripts were what got sequenced. Assay used: immunoSEQ multiplex PCR; TCRdb lists only in-frame clones, some missing. The top ten hold about 0.6% of the sample, which has some 350,000 clones, 9.6% seen once. The sequence was obtained from a man aged 30-40 years with type 1 diabetes. The chain employs TRBV7-9 and TRBJ2-1, with D uncertain. Sequencing was done on a sample of central memory CD4+ T cells from blood. The CDR3 is CASSLEASSYNEQFF. The CDR3 DNA reads as TGTGCCAGCAGCTTAGAAGCGAGCTCCTACAATGAGCAGTTCTTC.